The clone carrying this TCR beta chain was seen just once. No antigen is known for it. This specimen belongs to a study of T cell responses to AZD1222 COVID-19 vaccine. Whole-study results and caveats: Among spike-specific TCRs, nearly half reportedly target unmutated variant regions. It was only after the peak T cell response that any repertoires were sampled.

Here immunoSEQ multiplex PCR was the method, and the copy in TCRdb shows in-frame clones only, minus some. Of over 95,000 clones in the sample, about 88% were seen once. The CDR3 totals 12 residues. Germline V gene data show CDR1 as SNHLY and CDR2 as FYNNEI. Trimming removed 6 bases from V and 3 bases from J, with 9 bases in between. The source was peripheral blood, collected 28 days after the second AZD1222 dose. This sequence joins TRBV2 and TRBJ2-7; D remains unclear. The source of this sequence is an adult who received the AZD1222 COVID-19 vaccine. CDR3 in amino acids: CASRRQVYEQYF. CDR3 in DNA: TGTGCCAGCAGGAGACAAGTCTACGAGCAGTACTTC.